A selection of T cell receptor beta chains follows, all from one sample in a study of Graves' ophthalmopathy and Graves' hyperthyroidism. From the multiplex PCR reads, TCRdb called clonotypes with MiXCR, one entry per CDR3 protein. This sample has roughly 400,000 distinct CDR3 sequences, with about 17% found just once. Sequenced: peripheral blood. The source is a woman between 18 and 29 years old with Graves' ophthalmopathy. Each CDR3 is given with its conserved first and last residue. The order of the fields is CDR3 length, D gene, clone size, V gene, J gene, CDR3 DNA, CDR3 protein. A D gene is named only where the DNA matches it firmly. Clone sizes are given selectively: once, few, many, or a class where the clone is expanded.

len: 17
d_gene: .
abundance: many
v_gene: TRBV6-2/TRBV6-3
j_gene: TRBJ1-3
CDR3nt: TGTGCCAGCAGAGACCGGGACACCTTACTTTTTGGAAACACCATATATTTT
CDR3aa: CASRDRDTLLFGNTIYF

len: 15
d_gene: .
abundance: many
v_gene: TRBV20-1
j_gene: TRBJ2-4
CDR3nt: TGCAGTGCTAGAGATGTTTTCATAGCCAAAAACATTCAGTACTTC
CDR3aa: CSARDVFIAKNIQYF

len: 16
d_gene: .
abundance: many
v_gene: TRBV15
j_gene: TRBJ1-5
CDR3nt: TGTGCCACCAGTCCCGGCCGCGGCCGGGACAATCAGCCCCAGCATTTT
CDR3aa: CATSPGRGRDNQPQHF

len: 16
d_gene: TRBD1
abundance: many
v_gene: TRBV5-1
j_gene: TRBJ2-7
CDR3nt: TGCGCCAGCAGCTTGGAAATCGGGACAGGATATTACGAGCAGTACTTC
CDR3aa: CASSLEIGTGYYEQYF

len: 13
d_gene: .
abundance: many
v_gene: TRBV2
j_gene: TRBJ1-5
CDR3nt: TGTGCCAGCGGGGCCGGACAAAGTCAGCCCCAGCATTTT
CDR3aa: CASGAGQSQPQHF

len: 16
d_gene: .
abundance: .
v_gene: TRBV28
j_gene: TRBJ1-1
CDR3nt: TGTGCCAGCAGTTTTACCGGAGTCGAGATGAACACTGAAGCTTTCTTT
CDR3aa: CASSFTGVEMNTEAFF

len: 14
d_gene: .
abundance: many
v_gene: TRBV6-1
j_gene: TRBJ2-2
CDR3nt: TGTGCCAGCAGGGCGACACATAACACCGGGGAGCTGTTTTTT
CDR3aa: CASRATHNTGELFF

len: 13
d_gene: .
abundance: .
v_gene: TRBV7-3
j_gene: TRBJ1-2
CDR3nt: TGTGCCAGCAGCCCCGGTCTCCCCTATGGCTACACCTTC
CDR3aa: CASSPGLPYGYTF

len: 13
d_gene: .
abundance: many
v_gene: TRBV30
j_gene: TRBJ1-2
CDR3nt: TGTGCCTGGAGTCGGGTAGGGGGCTATGGCTACACCTTC
CDR3aa: CAWSRVGGYGYTF

len: 12
d_gene: TRBD1
abundance: many
v_gene: TRBV6-2/TRBV6-3
j_gene: TRBJ1-1
CDR3nt: TGTGCCAGCAAGCGGACAGGGAGTCCAGCTTTCTTT
CDR3aa: CASKRTGSPAFF

len: 17
d_gene: .
abundance: .
v_gene: TRBV6-2/TRBV6-3
j_gene: TRBJ1-5
CDR3nt: TGTGCCAGCAGTTACTCGATAAGGCCAGGGTTCCATCAGCCCCAGCATTTT
CDR3aa: CASSYSIRPGFHQPQHF

len: 15
d_gene: TRBD2
abundance: many
v_gene: TRBV19
j_gene: TRBJ2-7
CDR3nt: TGTGCCAGTAGTTCGCCTAGCGGGAGTACCTACGAGCAGTACTTC
CDR3aa: CASSSPSGSTYEQYF

len: 15
d_gene: TRBD1
abundance: many
v_gene: TRBV19
j_gene: TRBJ1-6
CDR3nt: TGTGCCAGTAGTTCGAGGGGGCAATTTAATTCACCCCTCCACTTT
CDR3aa: CASSSRGQFNSPLHF

len: 14
d_gene: .
abundance: many
v_gene: TRBV9
j_gene: TRBJ2-5
CDR3nt: TGTGCCAGCAGCCAGAAGGAGGGGGCAGAGACCCAGTACTTC
CDR3aa: CASSQKEGAETQYF

len: 15
d_gene: .
abundance: many
v_gene: TRBV7-2
j_gene: TRBJ2-5
CDR3nt: TGTGCCAGCAGCTTCGACCTCGGGGTTATTGAGACCCAGTACTTC
CDR3aa: CASSFDLGVIETQYF

len: 13
d_gene: .
abundance: many
v_gene: TRBV28
j_gene: TRBJ1-6
CDR3nt: TGTGCCAGCAACGCAGCGTATAATTCACCCCTCCACTTT
CDR3aa: CASNAAYNSPLHF

len: 15
d_gene: .
abundance: many
v_gene: TRBV28
j_gene: TRBJ2-5
CDR3nt: TGTGCCAGCAGTTTCGGCAGAAGACAACAAGAGACCCAGTACTTC
CDR3aa: CASSFGRRQQETQYF

len: 10
d_gene: .
abundance: many
v_gene: TRBV19
j_gene: TRBJ2-7
CDR3nt: TGTGCCAGTAGTAACGGCAAGCAGTACTTC
CDR3aa: CASSNGKQYF

len: 13
d_gene: .
abundance: once
v_gene: TRBV20-1
j_gene: TRBJ2-7
CDR3nt: TGCAGTGCTATTGTCCGAGGGGACTACGAGCAGTACTTC
CDR3aa: CSAIVRGDYEQYF

len: 15
d_gene: .
abundance: many
v_gene: TRBV25-1
j_gene: TRBJ1-6
CDR3nt: TGTGCCAGCAGTGAAGCTCCGGCTGGGAATTCACCCCTCCACTTT
CDR3aa: CASSEAPAGNSPLHF

len: 12
d_gene: .
abundance: .
v_gene: TRBV6-1
j_gene: TRBJ1-1
CDR3nt: TGTGCCAGCAGTCAGACGATGACTGAAGCTTTCTTT
CDR3aa: CASSQTMTEAFF

len: 14
d_gene: .
abundance: .
v_gene: TRBV11-2
j_gene: TRBJ2-7
CDR3nt: TGTGCCAGCAGCTTAGAGTCGACCGGTAGGGCGCAGTACTTC
CDR3aa: CASSLESTGRAQYF

len: 13
d_gene: .
abundance: .
v_gene: TRBV28
j_gene: TRBJ1-5
CDR3nt: TGTGCCAGCAACAGGGCCAACGGTCAGCCCCAGCATTTT
CDR3aa: CASNRANGQPQHF

len: 14
d_gene: TRBD2
abundance: many
v_gene: TRBV27
j_gene: TRBJ2-7
CDR3nt: TGTGCCAGCAGTACTAGCGGGGGCCCCTACGAGCAGTACTTC
CDR3aa: CASSTSGGPYEQYF

len: 15
d_gene: .
abundance: many
v_gene: TRBV2
j_gene: TRBJ2-7
CDR3nt: TGTGCCAGCAGTGACGTTGGGGTTTTCCCCTACGAGCAGTACTTC
CDR3aa: CASSDVGVFPYEQYF

len: 15
d_gene: .
abundance: many
v_gene: TRBV19
j_gene: TRBJ2-6
CDR3nt: TGTGCCAGTAGTATCCTCCACTCTGGGGCCAACGTCCTGACTTTC
CDR3aa: CASSILHSGANVLTF

len: 15
d_gene: .
abundance: few
v_gene: TRBV7-2
j_gene: TRBJ1-5
CDR3nt: TGTGCCAGCAGCCAAGATATAGGAGAGAATCAGCCCCAGCATTTT
CDR3aa: CASSQDIGENQPQHF

len: 13
d_gene: .
abundance: many
v_gene: TRBV18
j_gene: TRBJ2-7
CDR3nt: TGTGCCAGCTCACCACAGGGGGGCTACGAGCAGTACTTC
CDR3aa: CASSPQGGYEQYF

len: 12
d_gene: .
abundance: many
v_gene: TRBV6-2/TRBV6-3
j_gene: TRBJ2-2
CDR3nt: TGTGCCAGCAAGGCCCTTTTGGGGGAGCTGTTTTTT
CDR3aa: CASKALLGELFF

len: 18
d_gene: TRBD2
abundance: many
v_gene: TRBV11-2
j_gene: TRBJ2-7
CDR3nt: TGTGCCAGCAGCCCCTTAAAGATCCGCGGGGGGAACACCTACGAGCAGTACTTC
CDR3aa: CASSPLKIRGGNTYEQYF

len: 13
d_gene: .
abundance: many
v_gene: TRBV12-3/TRBV12-4
j_gene: TRBJ2-5
CDR3nt: TGTGCCAGCAGTTTCGGACTGCAAGAGACCCAGTACTTC
CDR3aa: CASSFGLQETQYF

len: 16
d_gene: .
abundance: .
v_gene: TRBV12-3/TRBV12-4
j_gene: TRBJ2-2
CDR3nt: TGTGCCAGCAGTACAGGGAGGCTAGCGGACACCGGGGAGCTGTTTTTT
CDR3aa: CASSTGRLADTGELFF

len: 17
d_gene: TRBD2
abundance: many
v_gene: TRBV28
j_gene: TRBJ2-5
CDR3nt: TGTGCCACCGAGGGGGATGGTAGCGGGGACCATCAAGAGACCCAGTACTTC
CDR3aa: CATEGDGSGDHQETQYF

len: 13
d_gene: .
abundance: many
v_gene: TRBV6-1
j_gene: TRBJ1-1
CDR3nt: TGTGCCAGCACCCCGGGCGGGTTAGGGACAGCTTTCTTT
CDR3aa: CASTPGGLGTAFF

len: 14
d_gene: .
abundance: many
v_gene: TRBV6-2/TRBV6-3
j_gene: TRBJ1-5
CDR3nt: TGTGCCAGCCGAGAAGGTGGGGAATATCAGCCCCAGCATTTT
CDR3aa: CASREGGEYQPQHF

len: 14
d_gene: .
abundance: many
v_gene: TRBV20-1
j_gene: TRBJ2-5
CDR3nt: TGCAGTGCCCCGCCAGGAGGGTTCCAAGAGACCCAGTACTTC
CDR3aa: CSAPPGGFQETQYF

len: 14
d_gene: .
abundance: many
v_gene: TRBV19
j_gene: TRBJ1-1
CDR3nt: TGTGCCAGTAGTATAGTCGGGGCCACCACTGAAGCTTTCTTT
CDR3aa: CASSIVGATTEAFF

len: 15
d_gene: TRBD2
abundance: many
v_gene: TRBV6-2/TRBV6-3
j_gene: TRBJ2-7
CDR3nt: TGTGCCAGCAGCCCTCCGGGACTAGGTAACTACGAGCAGTACTTC
CDR3aa: CASSPPGLGNYEQYF

len: 16
d_gene: TRBD1
abundance: few
v_gene: TRBV6-5
j_gene: TRBJ1-5
CDR3nt: TGTGCCAGCAGTTCCGGACAGGGTTATAGCAATCAGCCCCAGCATTTT
CDR3aa: CASSSGQGYSNQPQHF

len: 14
d_gene: .
abundance: many
v_gene: TRBV29-1
j_gene: TRBJ1-3
CDR3nt: TGCAGCGTTCTATGGTCGAGCTCTGGAAACACCATATATTTT
CDR3aa: CSVLWSSSGNTIYF

len: 15
d_gene: .
abundance: many
v_gene: TRBV6-2/TRBV6-3
j_gene: TRBJ2-7
CDR3nt: TGTGCCAGCAGTCCCTCCTGGGCGGTGAACGACGAGCAGTACTTC
CDR3aa: CASSPSWAVNDEQYF

len: 15
d_gene: .
abundance: .
v_gene: TRBV6-2/TRBV6-3
j_gene: TRBJ1-5
CDR3nt: TGTGCCAGCAGCGTTGTCGCGGGTGGGGGTCAGCCCCAGCATTTT
CDR3aa: CASSVVAGGGQPQHF

len: 13
d_gene: .
abundance: many
v_gene: TRBV20-1
j_gene: TRBJ2-7
CDR3nt: TGCAGTGCGAGGGGACCGGGGGACTACGAGCAGTACTTC
CDR3aa: CSARGPGDYEQYF

len: 13
d_gene: .
abundance: many
v_gene: TRBV28
j_gene: TRBJ2-5
CDR3nt: TGTGCCAGCCGCCCTTGGGGGCCTAGGACCCAGTACTTC
CDR3aa: CASRPWGPRTQYF

len: 15
d_gene: .
abundance: few
v_gene: TRBV30
j_gene: TRBJ1-2
CDR3nt: TGTGCCTGGAGTGTTCTGATCGGGGGTTCTCATGGCTACACCTTC
CDR3aa: CAWSVLIGGSHGYTF

len: 13
d_gene: .
abundance: many
v_gene: TRBV6-1
j_gene: TRBJ2-5
CDR3nt: TGTGCCAGCAGTGAAAAGGGGTATGGGACCCAGTACTTC
CDR3aa: CASSEKGYGTQYF

len: 13
d_gene: .
abundance: many
v_gene: TRBV20-1
j_gene: TRBJ2-5
CDR3nt: TGCAGTGCTAGATGGACGATGGGAGAGACCCAGTACTTC
CDR3aa: CSARWTMGETQYF

len: 12
d_gene: .
abundance: many
v_gene: TRBV2
j_gene: TRBJ2-2
CDR3nt: TGTGCCAGCAGGACCCGGGTCGGGGAGCTGTTTTTT
CDR3aa: CASRTRVGELFF

len: 17
d_gene: .
abundance: many
v_gene: TRBV28
j_gene: TRBJ2-7
CDR3nt: TGTGCCAGCCGACCCTCCGAGTCAGGGCCCCTTTCGTACGAGCAGTACTTC
CDR3aa: CASRPSESGPLSYEQYF

len: 15
d_gene: .
abundance: .
v_gene: TRBV6-1
j_gene: TRBJ1-1
CDR3nt: TGTGCCAGCAGTCCCGGGGTCCTTTTGAACACTGAAGCTTTCTTT
CDR3aa: CASSPGVLLNTEAFF

len: 14
d_gene: .
abundance: many
v_gene: TRBV20-1
j_gene: TRBJ2-7
CDR3nt: TGCAGTGCTAGATATGCAGGACTGGCCTACGAGCAGTACTTC
CDR3aa: CSARYAGLAYEQYF

len: 13
d_gene: .
abundance: many
v_gene: TRBV7-8
j_gene: TRBJ1-1
CDR3nt: TGTGCCAGCAGCGTGAAAGGGAACACTGAAGCTTTCTTT
CDR3aa: CASSVKGNTEAFF

len: 14
d_gene: .
abundance: .
v_gene: TRBV12-3/TRBV12-4
j_gene: TRBJ1-6
CDR3nt: TGTGCCAGCAGTCAACCGGGGGCAGCTTCACCCCTCCACTTT
CDR3aa: CASSQPGAASPLHF

len: 14
d_gene: TRBD1
abundance: .
v_gene: TRBV6-2/TRBV6-3
j_gene: TRBJ2-5
CDR3nt: TGTGCCAGCAGTTACTGGGACAGGTCAGAGACCCAGTACTTC
CDR3aa: CASSYWDRSETQYF

len: 14
d_gene: .
abundance: many
v_gene: TRBV7-2
j_gene: TRBJ1-1
CDR3nt: TGTGCCAGCAGCTTAGACTACAGGGCCACTGAAGCTTTCTTT
CDR3aa: CASSLDYRATEAFF

len: 13
d_gene: .
abundance: many
v_gene: TRBV2
j_gene: TRBJ1-2
CDR3nt: TGTGCCAGCAGTGATAGTGGCTCCTATGGCTACACCTTC
CDR3aa: CASSDSGSYGYTF

len: 11
d_gene: .
abundance: many
v_gene: TRBV6-1
j_gene: TRBJ2-7
CDR3nt: TGTGCCAGCGGGGGCTCCTACGAGCAGTACTTC
CDR3aa: CASGGSYEQYF

len: 15
d_gene: TRBD2
abundance: many
v_gene: TRBV7-3
j_gene: TRBJ2-7
CDR3nt: TGTGCCAGCAGCTACTTAGCGGGAGGAACCTACGAGCAGTACTTC
CDR3aa: CASSYLAGGTYEQYF

len: 13
d_gene: .
abundance: many
v_gene: TRBV30
j_gene: TRBJ2-7
CDR3nt: TGTGCCTGTCTTAGGGTGGGGTCCGACGAGCAGTACTTC
CDR3aa: CACLRVGSDEQYF